The TCR beta chain described here comes from a study of cytomegalovirus exposure and HLA in healthy donors. The ends were cut back, 5 bases at V and 2 bases at J, with 24 bases in the middle. Germline assignment: CDR1 MNHEY and CDR2 SMNVEV (reference sequence). This CDR3 spans 18 amino acids. Study-level results: The study listed under 200 cytomegalovirus-associated TCR beta chains.

In regard to this clone: Its antigen is not known.

In the PCR, 60 Vbeta and 13 Jbeta primers were used. TCRdb's table, derived via immunoSEQ multiplex PCR, lists solely in-frame clones and lacks some. The sample consists of over 150,000 clones, about 80% of them appearing once. The chain couples TRBV27 to TRBJ1-2; the D gene is possibly TRBD1 (5 bases). This sequence originates from a woman aged 25 to 39 in good health and CMV-seronegative. Sequenced sample: PBMCs. The CDR3: CASSSIRVQNKGNYGYTF. The CDR3 nucleotides are TGTGCCAGCAGTAGCATTAGGGTACAGAACAAGGGGAACTATGGCTACACCTTC.